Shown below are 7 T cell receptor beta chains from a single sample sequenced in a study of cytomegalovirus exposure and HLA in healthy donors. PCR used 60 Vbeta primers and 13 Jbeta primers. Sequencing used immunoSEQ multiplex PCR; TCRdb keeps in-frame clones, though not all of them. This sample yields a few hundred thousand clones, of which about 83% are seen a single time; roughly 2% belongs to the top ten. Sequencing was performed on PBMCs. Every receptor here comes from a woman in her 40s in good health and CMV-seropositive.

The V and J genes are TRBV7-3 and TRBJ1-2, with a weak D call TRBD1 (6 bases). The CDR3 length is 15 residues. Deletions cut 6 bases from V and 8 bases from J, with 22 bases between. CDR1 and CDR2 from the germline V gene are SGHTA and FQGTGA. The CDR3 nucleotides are TGTGCCAGCAGACCAACCGGGACAACCCCGGGGGGCTACACCTTC. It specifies CASRPTGTTPGGYTF. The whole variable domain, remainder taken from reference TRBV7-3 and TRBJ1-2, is GAGVSQTPSNKVTEKGKYVELRCDPISGHTALYWYRQSLGQGPEFLIYFQGTGAADDSGLPNDRFFAVRPEGSVSTLKIQRTERGDSAVYLCASRPTGTTPGGYTFGSGTRLTVV.

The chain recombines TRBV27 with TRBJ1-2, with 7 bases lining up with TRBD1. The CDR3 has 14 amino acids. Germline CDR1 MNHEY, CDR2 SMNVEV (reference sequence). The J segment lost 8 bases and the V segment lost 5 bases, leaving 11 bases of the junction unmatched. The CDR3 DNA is TGTGCCAGCAGTCCTACAGGGGTACCGGGCGGCTACACCTTC. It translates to CASSPTGVPGGYTF.

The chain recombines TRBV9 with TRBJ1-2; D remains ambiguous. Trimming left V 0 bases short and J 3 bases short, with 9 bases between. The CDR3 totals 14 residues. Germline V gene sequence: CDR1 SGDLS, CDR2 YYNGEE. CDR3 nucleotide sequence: TGTGCCAGCAGCGTAGCAGGAAACGACTATGGCTACACCTTC. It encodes CASSVAGNDYGYTF.

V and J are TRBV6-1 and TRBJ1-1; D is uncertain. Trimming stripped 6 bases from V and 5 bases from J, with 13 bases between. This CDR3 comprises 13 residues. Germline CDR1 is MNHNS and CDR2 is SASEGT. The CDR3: CASRRTRRTEAFF. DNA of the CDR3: TGTGCCAGCAGAAGAACCAGGAGGACTGAAGCTTTCTTT.

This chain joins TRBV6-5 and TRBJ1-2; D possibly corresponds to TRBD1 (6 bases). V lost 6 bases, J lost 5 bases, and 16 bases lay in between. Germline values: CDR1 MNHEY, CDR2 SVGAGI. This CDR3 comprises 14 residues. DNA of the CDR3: TGTGCCAGCAGGGGGGGGCCGCCAGGATATGGCTACACCTTC. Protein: CASRGGPPGYGYTF.

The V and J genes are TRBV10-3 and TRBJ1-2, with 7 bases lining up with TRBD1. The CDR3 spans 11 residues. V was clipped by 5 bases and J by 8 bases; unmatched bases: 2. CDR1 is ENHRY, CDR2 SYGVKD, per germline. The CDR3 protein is CAISTGEGYTF. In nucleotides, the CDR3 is TGTGCCATCAGTACAGGGGAAGGCTACACCTTC.

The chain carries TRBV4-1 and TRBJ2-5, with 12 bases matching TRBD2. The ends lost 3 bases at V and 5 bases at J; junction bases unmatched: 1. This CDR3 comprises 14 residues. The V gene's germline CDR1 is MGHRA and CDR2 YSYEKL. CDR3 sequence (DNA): TGCGCCAGCAGCCACGGGACTAGCGGGGAGACCCAGTACTTC. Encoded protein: CASSHGTSGETQYF.